A single TCR beta chain is shown here with its context. Germline and junction disagree at one end, which may indicate a read error. This entry belongs to a study of CD8+ T cells in alopecia areata. TCR sequencing used cDNA made by reverse transcription of extracted RNA. This table comes from immunoSEQ multiplex PCR, and its TCRdb copy is limited to in-frame clones, with some not included. Of fewer than 200,000 clones in the sample, about 60% were seen once. The CDR3 runs to 12 residues. Per germline, CDR1 SEHNR and CDR2 FQNEAQ (reference sequence). Documented treatment: oral pan-JAK inhibitor, 5-10 mg twice daily.

The V call is TRBV7-9, the J call TRBJ1-3; weak D call: TRBD1 (5 bases). This clonotype originated in a human donor with alopecia areata. Sequences were derived from CD8+ T cells sorted from blood, sampled at week 24, from a patient treated with tofacitinib. CDR3 nucleotides: TGTGCCAGCAGCTACCGGGACCCCACCCTATATTTT. Residues: CASSYRDPTLYF.